The 25 T cell receptor beta chains below all came from one sample that was sequenced in a study of T cell responses to AZD1222 COVID-19 vaccine (TCRdb year 2021). Library generation was performed with the immunoSEQ multiplex PCR assay. TCRdb retrieved this table from immuneACCESS and kept in-frame rearrangements only. Not all clones are present; in checked studies, unresolved V genes account for under half, and no reason is known for the remainder. The sample records around 60,000 clones, approximately 90% of which are singletons. The top ten constitute just under 5% of the sample. The time point label, read with the paper, signifies: baseline before first vaccination. The sequenced sample was peripheral blood, obtained on day 0 of AZD1222 vaccination. These receptors were obtained from an adult in good health.

This chain links TRBV7-2 with TRBJ2-2, with TRBD1 matching 10 bases. The V segment lost 3 bases and the J segment 7 bases; nucleotides outside the gene matches: 8. CDR1 SGHTA and CDR2 FQGNSA come from the germline V gene. This CDR3 is built from 16 residues. Here the CDR3 reads CASSLTGDRGSGELFF. The CDR3 DNA reads as TGTGCCAGCAGCTTGACCGGGGACAGGGGTAGCGGGGAGCTGTTTTTT.

This chain joins TRBV6-5 and TRBJ1-1, with a possible D match to TRBD1 (5 bases). V was trimmed by 4 bases and J by 0 bases, leaving 9 bases between them. CDR1 is MNHEY, CDR2 SVGAGI, per germline. This CDR3 region has 14 residues. CDR3 in DNA: TGTGCCAGCAGTTGGGGGACGATGAACACTGAAGCTTTCTTT. Translation: CASSWGTMNTEAFF.

There are a few counts of this clone. The CDR3, as DNA: TGTGCCAGCAGCTCCCGCTCGCGAGCGGGGGGTAACACCGGGGAGCTGTTTTTT. Translated, it gives CASSSRSRAGGNTGELFF. J is TRBJ2-2 and V is TRBV7-9; 9 bases are shared with TRBD2. This CDR3 comprises 18 residues. The germline V gene encodes CDR1 SEHNR and CDR2 FQNEAQ (reference sequence). V trimming: 4 bases; J trimming: 2 bases; junction bases outside the gene matches: 11.

This chain links TRBV6-1 with TRBJ1-4; a possible D gene is TRBD1 (6 bases). CDR3 length equals 14 residues. Trimming left V 3 bases short and J 7 bases short, with 12 bases between. The V gene's germline CDR1 is MNHNS and CDR2 SASEGT. DNA of the CDR3: TGTGCCAGCAGTGACGGACAGACATTTGAAAAACTGTTTTTT. The encoded protein is CASSDGQTFEKLFF.

V usage is TRBV3-1 (or the pseudogene TRBV3-2) and J usage is TRBJ1-2; the D gene is possibly TRBD1 (5 bases). This CDR3 comprises 15 residues. CDR1 and CDR2 (germline): LGHDT, YNNKEL (reference sequence). V was cut by 0 bases and J by 2 bases, with 10 bases left in between. The CDR3 loop reads CASSQDMGLNYGYTF. CDR3 bases: TGTGCCAGCAGCCAAGATATGGGGCTGAACTATGGCTACACCTTC.

This chain uses TRBV4-2 with TRBJ2-3; D unresolved. Germline CDR1 reads LGHNA; CDR2 reads YNFKEQ. Deletions cut 5 bases from V and 0 bases from J, with 15 bases between. The CDR3 has 16 amino acids. The CDR3 here is CASSGAYSSSTDTQYF. DNA of the CDR3: TGTGCCAGCAGCGGAGCTTATAGCTCTAGCACAGATACGCAGTATTTT.

The chain uses TRBV18 and TRBJ1-5, with D perhaps matching TRBD1 (5 bases). Trimming cost V 2 bases and J 3 bases, with 8 bases left between them. This CDR3 region has 14 residues. Germline CDR1 is KGHSH and CDR2 is LQKENI. CDR3 nucleotide sequence: TGTGCCAGCTCACCAGGGACTGACAATCAGCCCCAGCATTTT. Encoded protein: CASSPGTDNQPQHF. Variable domain in full (rest from reference TRBV18 and TRBJ1-5): NAGVMQNPRHLVRRRGQEARLRCSPMKGHSHVYWYRQLPEEGLKFMVYLQKENIIDESGMPKERFSAEFPKEGPSILRIQQVVRGDSAAYFCASSPGTDNQPQHFGDGTRLSIL.

V is TRBV6-5 and J is TRBJ1-3; no clear D gene. Germline CDR1 and CDR2: MNHEY and SVGAGI. CDR3 size: 15 residues. V shed 8 bases and J shed 0 bases, with 14 bases lying between them. The CDR3 protein is CASGTRSSSGNTIYF. The CDR3 nucleotides read TGTGCCAGCGGTACTAGGTCGAGCTCTGGAAACACCATATATTTT.

This sequence joins TRBV27 and TRBJ1-2, with 7 bases fitting TRBD1. This CDR3 contains 14 residues. V lost 6 bases to trimming and J lost 3 bases; unmatched junction nucleotides: 7. Germline V gene data show CDR1 as MNHEY and CDR2 as SMNVEV (reference sequence). CDR3 protein: CASSRQGRDYGYTF. In nucleotides, the CDR3 is TGTGCCAGCAGCCGACAGGGTCGGGACTATGGCTACACCTTC.

The V gene is TRBV6-5, the J gene TRBJ1-2; unclear D gene. Germline CDR1 and CDR2: MNHEY and SVGAGI. This CDR3 spans 15 amino acids. The V and J ends lost 5 bases and 0 bases respectively, with 13 bases between them. In DNA, the CDR3 is TGTGCCAGCAGTACAATACACTTAGCTAACTATGGCTACACCTTC. This codes for CASSTIHLANYGYTF.

The CDR3 loop is CASSSLGGANTEAFF. CDR3 nucleotide sequence: TGTGCCAGCAGCTCCTTGGGGGGCGCGAACACTGAAGCTTTCTTT. The chain employs TRBV5-6 and TRBJ1-1, with D possibly being TRBD1 (6 bases). The CDR3 sequence is 15 residues long. V lost 3 bases and J lost 1, with 13 bases in between. From germline, CDR1 is SGHDT and CDR2 YYEEEE.

This sequence joins TRBV12-5 and TRBJ1-3, with D possibly matching TRBD1 (6 bases). The CDR3 sequence is 16 residues long. Trimming took off 5 bases at V and 0 bases at J, with 14 bases between the two ends. Germline CDR1 is LGHNT and CDR2 is FRNRAP. CDR3 sequence reads: CASGPTGKASGNTIYF. The CDR3, as DNA: TGTGCTAGTGGTCCGACAGGAAAAGCCTCTGGAAACACCATATATTTT. The whole variable domain, remainder taken from reference TRBV12-5 and TRBJ1-3, is DARVTQTPRHKVTEMGQEVTMRCQPILGHNTVFWYRQTMMQGLELLAYFRNRAPLDDSGMPKDRFSAEMPDATLATLKIQPSEPRDSAVYFCASGPTGKASGNTIYFGEGSWLTVV.

The chain recombines TRBV6-5 with TRBJ2-1; 7 nucleotides agree with TRBD1. Losses at the gene ends were 10 bases for V and 5 bases for J; bases not matched to a gene: 11. In germline, CDR1 is MNHEY, CDR2 SVGAGI. The CDR3 has 14 residues. The CDR3 DNA is TGTGCCACCGCCTCGGACAGGATTAACAATGAGCAGTTCTTC. It translates to CATASDRINNEQFF.

This clone was recorded once. The chain couples TRBV10-3 to TRBJ1-5, with D hard to call. The CDR3 runs to 11 residues. Germline CDR1 is ENHRY and CDR2 is SYGVKD. Trimming shortened V by 5 bases and J by 14 bases, and 13 bases separated the two germline ends. The CDR3 protein is CAISTGIGKHF. The CDR3 coding sequence is TGTGCCATCAGTACCGGGATAGGAAAGCATTTT.

V gene TRBV4-1 combines with J gene TRBJ1-4; 8 positions match TRBD1. The CDR3 consists of 16 residues. From germline, CDR1 is MGHRA and CDR2 YSYEKL. The ends lost 1 base at V and 8 bases at J; junction bases unmatched: 9. The CDR3 nucleotides are TGCGCCAGCAGCCAAGCAAGAGGACAGGGAAGGGAAAAACTGTTTTTT. Encoded protein: CASSQARGQGREKLFF.

V and J are TRBV2 and TRBJ2-2; 8 bases line up with TRBD1. This CDR3 is built from 13 residues. The V gene's germline CDR1 is SNHLY and CDR2 FYNNEI. J lost 7 bases, V lost 6 bases, and 4 bases had no gene match. The CDR3 loop is CASRATGVGELFF. The CDR3 DNA sequence: TGTGCCAGCAGAGCGACAGGGGTCGGGGAGCTGTTTTTT.

CDR3 amino acids: CASSPKGKPTVNTEAFF. The CDR3, as DNA: TGTGCCAGCAGCCCAAAAGGTAAACCCACAGTGAACACTGAAGCTTTCTTT. V usage is TRBV5-4 and J usage is TRBJ1-1; unclear D gene. The CDR3 is made up of 17 amino acids. Trimming cost V 4 bases and J 0 bases, with 19 bases left between them. Germline values: CDR1 SGHNT, CDR2 YYREEE (reference sequence).

The V gene is TRBV5-4, the J gene TRBJ2-6; D is ambiguous. The germline gives CDR1 SGHNT, CDR2 YYREEE (reference sequence). The CDR3 loop spans 17 amino acids. V dropped 1 base and J dropped 2 bases, with 13 bases sitting between them. The CDR3 is CASSLLVESTGANVLTF. CDR3 in DNA: TGTGCCAGCAGCTTGCTCGTGGAGTCGACTGGGGCCAACGTCCTGACTTTC.

The rearrangement joins TRBV19 to TRBJ1-2; possibly TRBD1 for D (5 bases). Per germline, CDR1 LNHDA and CDR2 SQIVND (reference sequence). V dropped 10 bases and J dropped 4 bases, with 19 bases sitting between them. The CDR3 is made up of 14 amino acids. This CDR3 reads CATQTDGTRYGYTF. CDR3 DNA: TGTGCCACCCAGACGGACGGGACCCGCTATGGCTACACCTTC.

The V and J genes are TRBV4-1 and TRBJ1-2, with a tentative D call TRBD1 (6 bases). This CDR3 comprises 14 residues. In germline, CDR1 is MGHRA, CDR2 YSYEKL. V gave up 2 bases and J gave up 6 bases, with 13 bases separating them. The CDR3, as DNA: TGCGCCAGCAGCCAACCTCCGGCAGGGGATGGCTACACCTTC. Translating it yields CASSQPPAGDGYTF.

The chain carries TRBV19 and TRBJ1-2, with TRBD1 as a possible D gene (6 bases). Germline lookup yields CDR1 LNHDA and CDR2 SQIVND (reference sequence). The CDR3 consists of 14 residues. The V gene lost 6 bases and the J gene lost 8 bases, with 19 bases spanning the gap. The CDR3 bases are TGTGCCAGTAGGCCTCTGGGGGGGCGAAAAGGCTACACCTTC. It translates to CASRPLGGRKGYTF.

The chain employs TRBV20-1 and TRBJ1-1; D gene uncertain. V lost 6 bases and J 7 bases, leaving 12 bases between the germline ends. This CDR3 region has 11 residues. CDR1 DFQATT and CDR2 SNEGSKA come from the germline V gene (reference sequence). The CDR3 is CSAAVSREAFF. CDR3 bases: TGCAGTGCCGCTGTGTCTCGTGAAGCTTTCTTT.

CDR3 sequence reads: CASSRGGSEAFF. The CDR3 nucleotides are TGTGCCAGCAGTCGAGGGGGTAGTGAAGCTTTCTTT. V usage is TRBV6-5 and J usage is TRBJ1-1; possible D gene TRBD1, 6 bases. The CDR3 spans 12 residues. The germline gives CDR1 MNHEY, CDR2 SVGAGI. V lost 5 bases, J lost 7 bases, and 11 bases lay in between.

This clone showed up just a few times. The rearrangement links TRBV9 to TRBJ1-5, with TRBD1 matching 8 bases. Trimming at V came to 2 bases and at J to 2 bases, leaving 0 bases not matched to a gene. This CDR3 is 14 amino acids long. In germline, CDR1 is SGDLS, CDR2 YYNGEE. CDR3 DNA: TGTGCCAGCAGCGTGGGACAGGGCAATCAGCCCCAGCATTTT. It yields the protein CASSVGQGNQPQHF.

The chain has TRBV5-1 and TRBJ2-2; 10 bases align to TRBD1. Losses at the gene ends were 1 base for V and 3 bases for J; bases not matched to a gene: 3. CDR3 size: 16 residues. Germline CDR1 is SGHRS and CDR2 is YFSETQ. CDR3 nucleotides: TGCGCCAGCAGCTTGTCTGGGACAGGGGACACCGGGGAGCTGTTTTTT. Its translation: CASSLSGTGDTGELFF.